These 12 T cell receptor beta chains originate from one sample sequenced in a study of blood T cell repertoires in COVID-19. The table came from immunoSEQ multiplex PCR; TCRdb's copy has only in-frame clones and leaves some out. The sample has under 200,000 clones; roughly 80% are singletons. Sequencing was done on a sample of PBMCs or T cells enriched from blood (not recorded which). These receptors were taken from a man aged 50 to 60 who had recovered from COVID-19.

The V gene is TRBV14, the J gene TRBJ1-6; 7 bases line up with TRBD1. Unmatched junction bases numbered 6, after V lost 3 bases and J lost 10 bases. The CDR3 consists of 14 residues. Germline V CDR1 and CDR2: SGHDN, FVKESK. CDR3 bases: TGTGCCAGCAGCCACAGGGGGGCTGGGTCACCCCTCCACTTT. This encodes CASSHRGAGSPLHF.

V gene TRBV5-4 combines with J gene TRBJ1-2; D is undetermined. Germline V gene data show CDR1 as SGHNT and CDR2 as YYREEE (reference sequence). This CDR3 comprises 12 residues. Between the trimmed V and J ends, which lost 0 bases and 4 bases, there was a span of 4 bases. The DNA of the CDR3 is TGTGCCAGCAGCTTGGAGAGCTATGGCTACACCTTC. This sequence encodes CASSLESYGYTF. The full variable domain, in which reference TRBV5-4 and TRBJ1-2 provide the parts outside the CDR3, is ETGVTQSPTHLIKTRGQQVTLRCSSQSGHNTVSWYQQALGQGPQFIFQYYREEENGRGNFPPRFSGLQFPNYSSELNVNALELDDSALYLCASSLESYGYTFGSGTRLTVV.

This clone was counted only a few times. The rearrangement uses TRBV28 and TRBJ1-2; D gene ambiguous. This CDR3 has 13 residues. Germline lookup yields CDR1 MDHEN and CDR2 SYDVKM. V was clipped by 8 bases and J by 3 bases, with 13 bases between them. CDR3: CASSRVSYYGYTF. The DNA for the CDR3 is TGTGCCAGCTCCCGGGTGTCATACTATGGCTACACCTTC.

The chain links TRBV15 to TRBJ1-5; possible D gene TRBD1, 6 bases. V shed 2 bases and J shed 1 base, with 9 bases lying between them. Germline lookup yields CDR1 LNHNV and CDR2 YYDKDF (reference sequence). This CDR3 comprises 15 residues. This CDR3 is CATSRYRESNQPQHF. CDR3 DNA sequence: TGTGCCACCAGCAGATACAGGGAGAGCAATCAGCCCCAGCATTTT.

The genes are TRBV12-5 and TRBJ2-1, with D perhaps matching TRBD1 (6 bases). Trimming stripped 6 bases from V and 3 bases from J, with 12 bases between. The length of the CDR3 is 14 residues. Looked up from germline, CDR1 is LGHNT and CDR2 is FRNRAP. The CDR3 DNA reads as TGTGCTAGTGGATCAACACAGGGCTACAATGAGCAGTTCTTC. Its protein product is CASGSTQGYNEQFF.

The chain recombines TRBV24-1 with TRBJ1-4, with 7 bases identical to TRBD1. CDR1 and CDR2 from the germline V gene are KGHDR and SFDVKD. Losses at the gene ends were 3 bases for V and 3 bases for J; bases not matched to a gene: 3. This CDR3 has 15 residues. DNA of the CDR3: TGTGCCACCAGTGATCCGGGACAGCCTAATGAAAAACTGTTTTTT. It yields the protein CATSDPGQPNEKLFF.

Only a few counts were recorded for this clone. The V call is TRBV28, the J call TRBJ2-2; 7 bases line up with TRBD1. Germline CDR1 reads MDHEN; CDR2 reads SYDVKM. With 5 bases clipped from V and 3 bases from J, the junction kept 6 bases outside the gene matches. The CDR3 runs 15 residues. CDR3 protein: CASSLTGVHTGELFF. CDR3 DNA: TGTGCCAGCAGTCTCACAGGGGTCCACACCGGGGAGCTGTTTTTT.

The chain employs TRBV28 and TRBJ2-7, with TRBD2 identical over 8 bases. The ends lost 4 bases at V and 5 bases at J; junction bases unmatched: 7. Germline V gene lookup returns CDR1 MDHEN and CDR2 SYDVKM. The CDR3 extends over 14 amino acids. The CDR3 DNA reads TGTGCCAGCAGTTCCCCGGGGGGGGCTGACGAGCAGTACTTC. Its protein is CASSSPGGADEQYF.

In this sample, this clone turned up a few times. The chain couples TRBV6-5 to TRBJ2-4; D perhaps matches TRBD2 (5 bases). From germline, CDR1 is MNHEY and CDR2 SVGAGI. This CDR3 has 14 residues. Trimming removed 6 bases at V and 0 bases at J, with 9 bases between. CDR3 bases: TGTGCCAGCAGGGGAAGCGGAGCCAAAAACATTCAGTACTTC. Protein: CASRGSGAKNIQYF.

This clone was seen just once. V gene TRBV6-4 combines with J gene TRBJ2-1; 11 nucleotides match TRBD2. There are 15 residues in the CDR3. Trimming at V came to 0 bases and at J to 6 bases, leaving 1 base not matched to a gene. Germline V CDR1 and CDR2: MRHNA, SNTAGT. Written as DNA, the CDR3 is TGTGCCAGCAGTGACTCTAGCGGGGGGGCCAATGAGCAGTTCTTC. This codes for CASSDSSGGANEQFF.

V gene TRBV15 combines with J gene TRBJ1-5, with D perhaps matching TRBD1 (5 bases). The CDR3 totals 17 residues. V shed 1 base and J shed 0 bases, with 13 bases lying between them. Germline CDR1 reads LNHNV; CDR2 reads YYDKDF (reference sequence). In DNA, the CDR3 is TGTGCCACCAGCAGAGGACGACAGAACCTTAGCAATCAGCCCCAGCATTTT. Its translation: CATSRGRQNLSNQPQHF.

The CDR3 bases are TGTGCCATCCCCCGGGGGGGTGAAGCTTTCTTT. Translating gives CAIPRGGEAFF. This chain connects TRBV5-4 to TRBJ1-1; TRBD1 is a possible D gene (5 bases). The V and J ends lost 9 bases and 7 bases respectively, with 13 bases between them. This CDR3 comprises 11 residues. The V gene's germline CDR1 is SGHNT and CDR2 YYREEE (reference sequence).